The 29 T cell receptor beta chains given below trace back to one sample, sequenced in a study of blood T cell repertoires in COVID-19. Assay used: immunoSEQ multiplex PCR; TCRdb lists only in-frame clones, some missing. Here the sample spans around 120,000 clones, around 90% being singletons. The sequenced sample was peripheral blood. All receptors derive from a human donor in a cohort sampled during active COVID-19.

The chain recombines TRBV7-9 with TRBJ2-7, with 10 nucleotides matching TRBD1. This CDR3 is 14 amino acids long. Germline V CDR1 and CDR2: SEHNR, FQNEAQ (reference sequence). Trimming took 4 bases from V and 6 from J; bases not matched to a gene: 6. The CDR3 loop reads CASSYSGQGTEQYF. CDR3 bases: TGTGCCAGCAGCTATTCGGGACAGGGGACCGAGCAGTACTTC.

The chain couples TRBV12-3 or TRBV12-4 to TRBJ1-2; a weak D match, TRBD1 (6 bases). CDR3 length: 13 amino acids. V was clipped by 5 bases and J by 4 bases, with 11 bases between them. CDR3 sequence: CASSGQSVYGYTF. The CDR3 DNA reads TGTGCCAGCAGTGGACAGAGTGTCTATGGCTACACCTTC.

The chain recombines TRBV7-2 with TRBJ2-1; TRBD2 aligns across 13 bases. Germline V gene data show CDR1 as SGHTA and CDR2 as FQGNSA. Germline trimming cut 3 bases from V and 9 bases from J; bases unmatched to any gene: 11. This CDR3 region has 17 residues. CDR3 loop: CASSLELAGGPSIEQFF. CDR3 nucleotides: TGTGCCAGCAGCTTGGAACTAGCGGGAGGGCCTAGTATTGAGCAGTTCTTC.

This chain links TRBV5-1 with TRBJ2-1; maybe TRBD2 (6 bases). The CDR3 is 16 residues long. In germline, CDR1 is SGHRS, CDR2 YFSETQ. V was clipped by 0 bases and J by 0 bases, with 10 bases between them. CDR3 nucleotide sequence: TGCGCCAGCAGCTTGGGATCCGGGGGCTCCTACAATGAGCAGTTCTTC. This codes for CASSLGSGGSYNEQFF.

This clone was seen just once. The genes are TRBV5-1 and TRBJ1-6; D might be TRBD1 (5 bases). The CDR3 is made up of 12 amino acids. Germline CDR1 is SGHRS and CDR2 is YFSETQ. V lost 7 bases and J 9 bases, leaving 11 bases between the germline ends. The CDR3 region is CASGSGGSPLHF. CDR3 DNA: TGCGCCAGCGGGAGCGGGGGTTCACCCCTCCACTTT.

This chain connects TRBV7-6 to TRBJ2-1; D is unclear. V lost 5 bases, J lost 5 bases, and 13 bases lay in between. CDR1 SGHVS and CDR2 FNYEAQ come from the germline V gene. CDR3 length: 14 residues. The CDR3 DNA is TGTGCCAGCAGCAACGTACCGAGCAACAATGAGCAGTTCTTC. Its protein is CASSNVPSNNEQFF.

The rearrangement links TRBV7-9 to TRBJ2-3, with 7 bases fitting TRBD1. The CDR3 totals 13 residues. The V and J ends lost 2 bases and 5 bases, in that order; junction bases with no gene match: 1. Germline CDR1 is SEHNR and CDR2 is FQNEAQ (reference sequence). CDR3 loop: CASSLYRGDTQYF. In DNA form, the CDR3 reads TGTGCCAGCAGCTTATACAGGGGAGATACGCAGTATTTT.

This clone was recorded a few times. The rearrangement links TRBV2 to TRBJ1-2; D perhaps matches TRBD1 (5 bases). The germline V gene encodes CDR1 SNHLY and CDR2 FYNNEI. Trimming took 0 bases from V and 1 from J, leaving 12 bases between them. This CDR3 comprises 16 residues. CDR3 sequence reads: CASSEARGSDNYGYTF. The CDR3 coding sequence is TGTGCCAGCAGTGAAGCGCGGGGGTCTGATAACTATGGCTACACCTTC.

This chain links TRBV5-1 with TRBJ2-1; D ambiguous. Trimming removed 0 bases from V and 8 bases from J, with 12 bases in between. Germline assignment: CDR1 SGHRS and CDR2 YFSETQ. CDR3 length: 14 residues. The CDR3, as DNA: TGCGCCAGCAGCTTGGGGCGGATTCACGATGAGCAGTTCTTC. It codes for CASSLGRIHDEQFF.

This chain's CDR3 is CASSQGLLTDTQYF. CDR3 in DNA: TGTGCCAGCAGCCAGGGGTTACTCACAGATACGCAGTATTTT. V usage is TRBV11-2 and J usage is TRBJ2-3, with D tentatively TRBD1 (6 bases). Germline V gives CDR1 SGHAT, CDR2 FQNNGV. The V gene lost 5 bases and the J gene lost 2 bases, with 11 bases spanning the gap. The length of the CDR3 is 14 residues.

The rearrangement uses TRBV11-2 and TRBJ2-3, with 8 nucleotides matching TRBD2. Germline values: CDR1 SGHAT, CDR2 FQNNGV. J lost 2 bases, V lost 5 bases, and 9 bases had no gene match. The length of the CDR3 is 16 residues. The CDR3 loop is CASSLTERGPTDTQYF. DNA of the CDR3: TGTGCCAGCAGCCTGACTGAGCGGGGGCCCACAGATACGCAGTATTTT.

The rearrangement uses TRBV2 and TRBJ1-1; 8 bases are a match to TRBD1. The J segment lost 4 bases and the V segment lost 0 bases, leaving 4 bases of the junction unmatched. Germline V gene sequence: CDR1 SNHLY, CDR2 FYNNEI. The length of the CDR3 is 15 residues. The CDR3 here is CASSEAQGARTEAFF. The CDR3 DNA follows: TGTGCCAGCAGTGAAGCCCAGGGGGCTCGCACTGAAGCTTTCTTT.

The chain is built from TRBV5-1 and TRBJ2-7; TRBD2 matches 12 bases. With 8 bases clipped from V and 4 bases from J, the junction kept 7 bases outside the gene matches. The CDR3 runs to 14 residues. Germline V gives CDR1 SGHRS, CDR2 YFSETQ. The CDR3 sequence: CASCLAGGPYEQYF. The CDR3 DNA follows: TGCGCCAGTTGCCTAGCGGGAGGGCCTTACGAGCAGTACTTC. Filled out from reference TRBV5-1 and TRBJ2-7, the complete variable domain reads KAGVTQTPRYLIKTRGQQVTLSCSPISGHRSVSWYQQTPGQGLQFLFEYFSETQRNKGNFPGRFSGRQFSNSRSEMNVSTLELGDSALYLCASCLAGGPYEQYFGPGTRLTVT.

The chain combines TRBV15 with TRBJ2-7; 7 bases align to TRBD1. Trimming removed 6 bases from V and 2 bases from J; junction bases left unmatched: 10. Looked up from germline, CDR1 is LNHNV and CDR2 is YYDKDF (reference sequence). The CDR3 has 15 amino acids. The CDR3 DNA is TGTGCCACCAGGAGGGACAGAGGGAAAACCTACGAGCAGTACTTC. Protein product: CATRRDRGKTYEQYF.

The chain links TRBV30 to TRBJ1-5; a weak D match, TRBD1 (5 bases). CDR1 is GTSNPN, CDR2 SVGIG, per germline (reference sequence). This CDR3 has 13 residues. Deletions cut 1 base from V and 7 bases from J, with 11 bases between. The CDR3 coding sequence is TGTGCCTGGAGTGACGGGGGATCCCAGCCCCAGCATTTT. Its protein is CAWSDGGSQPQHF.

This chain's CDR3 is CASSFRQGATDTQYF. CDR3 coding DNA: TGTGCCAGCAGCTTTAGACAGGGGGCAACAGATACGCAGTATTTT. This chain joins TRBV5-4 and TRBJ2-3; 10 nucleotides line up with TRBD1. CDR3 size: 15 residues. CDR1 SGHNT and CDR2 YYREEE come from the germline V gene (reference sequence). Trimming removed 2 bases from V and 3 bases from J; junction bases left unmatched: 3.

DNA for the CDR3: TGTGCCAGCAGCTTAGGGGACAGGGGCAATGAGCAGTTCTTC. Amino acids: CASSLGDRGNEQFF. V and J are TRBV11-2 and TRBJ2-1; the match to TRBD1 covers 10 bases. Per the germline V gene, CDR1 is SGHAT and CDR2 is FQNNGV. CDR3 length: 14 amino acids. Trimming cost V 1 base and J 6 bases; bases outside gene matches: 0. Supplemented by reference TRBV11-2 and TRBJ2-1, the full variable domain reads EAGVAQSPRYKIIEKRQSVAFWCNPISGHATLYWYQQILGQGPKLLIQFQNNGVVDDSQLPKDRFSAERLKGVDSTLKIQPAKLEDSAVYLCASSLGDRGNEQFFGPGTRLTVL.

This clone was observed at least ten times. This chain uses TRBV6-1 with TRBJ2-7, with 11 bases lining up with TRBD1. Trimming took 2 bases from V and 3 from J; bases not matched to a gene: 3. The CDR3 has 15 amino acids. Germline CDR1 is MNHNS and CDR2 is SASEGT. CDR3 bases: TGTGCCAGCAGTGAAAGGGGGACAGGGGGCTACGAGCAGTACTTC. Translated, it gives CASSERGTGGYEQYF.

The J gene is TRBJ1-1, the V gene TRBV19, with 7 bases fitting TRBD1. V was pared by 7 bases and J by 5 bases, with 10 bases of the junction left unmatched. Germline V gene data show CDR1 as LNHDA and CDR2 as SQIVND (reference sequence). The CDR3 runs to 14 residues. The CDR3 DNA sequence: TGTGCCAGTATTTTGGGAAGGGGGCAAACTGAAGCTTTCTTT. Translating gives CASILGRGQTEAFF.

The chain uses TRBV14 and TRBJ2-3; D perhaps matches TRBD1 (5 bases). V was cut by 3 bases and J by 0 bases, with 10 bases left in between. CDR1 and CDR2 (germline): SGHDN, FVKESK. The CDR3 totals 15 residues. Here the CDR3 DNA reads TGTGCCAGCAGCCACCCGACAGTTAGCACAGATACGCAGTATTTT. Amino acids: CASSHPTVSTDTQYF.

This chain joins TRBV15 and TRBJ1-1; D not resolved. CDR1 is LNHNV and CDR2 is YYDKDF in the germline V gene (reference sequence). There are 12 residues in the CDR3. Trimming stripped 6 bases from V and 11 bases from J, with 16 bases between. CDR3 in amino acids: CATRSRRAAAFF. The DNA for the CDR3 is TGTGCCACCAGATCACGAAGAGCAGCGGCTTTCTTT.

This sequence joins TRBV5-1 and TRBJ2-2; D is undetermined. This CDR3 has 15 amino acids. Per the germline V gene, CDR1 is SGHRS and CDR2 is YFSETQ. V was clipped by 0 bases and J by 2 bases, with 8 bases between them. CDR3 residues: CASSLGHQNTGELFF. The CDR3 nucleotides are TGCGCCAGCAGCTTGGGACATCAAAACACCGGGGAGCTGTTTTTT. The whole variable domain, remainder taken from reference TRBV5-1 and TRBJ2-2, is KAGVTQTPRYLIKTRGQQVTLSCSPISGHRSVSWYQQTPGQGLQFLFEYFSETQRNKGNFPGRFSGRQFSNSRSEMNVSTLELGDSALYLCASSLGHQNTGELFFGEGSRLTVL.

The V call is TRBV20-1, the J call TRBJ2-7; D remains unclear. With 3 bases removed from V and 4 bases from J, the gap between germline ends came to 7 bases. The CDR3 has 11 residues. The V gene's germline CDR1 is DFQATT and CDR2 SNEGSKA (reference sequence). The CDR3 sequence is CSASPSYEQYF. The CDR3 nucleotides are TGCAGTGCTAGCCCCAGTTACGAGCAGTACTTC.

The chain has TRBV18 and TRBJ2-7, with TRBD1 matching over 11 bases. The germline V gene has CDR1 KGHSH and CDR2 LQKENI. The ends lost 1 base at V and 5 bases at J; junction bases unmatched: 1. The CDR3 has 14 residues. CDR3 sequence (DNA): TGTGCCAGCTCACCACGGGACAGGGGGAACGAGCAGTACTTC. Amino acids: CASSPRDRGNEQYF.

V and J are TRBV29-1 and TRBJ2-1, with 9 bases fitting TRBD2. This CDR3 has 15 residues. CDR1 and CDR2 from the germline V gene are SQVTM and ANQGSEA. Germline trimming cut 4 bases from V and 4 bases from J; bases unmatched to any gene: 8. CDR3 nucleotides: TGCAGCGTTGTTATGGCGGGAGGGTCGTACAATGAGCAGTTCTTC. Encoded protein: CSVVMAGGSYNEQFF.

V is TRBV29-1 and J is TRBJ1-3; unclear D gene. The CDR3 runs to 10 residues. CDR1 SQVTM and CDR2 ANQGSEA come from the germline V gene. V was shortened by 4 bases and J by 7 bases, with 5 bases between the two germline ends. The CDR3 bases are TGCAGCGTTGGTAGCAACACCATATATTTT. The encoded protein is CSVGSNTIYF.

This clone was seen a few times. The chain combines TRBV5-4 with TRBJ2-7, with a possible D match to TRBD2 (5 bases). The CDR3 is made up of 12 amino acids. Trimming removed 10 bases at V and 2 bases at J, with 13 bases between. Germline CDR1 reads SGHNT; CDR2 reads YYREEE (reference sequence). The CDR3 nucleotides are TGTGCCCAAGGTCAGGAGGCCTACGAGCAGTACTTC. Translating gives CAQGQEAYEQYF. The full variable domain, in which reference TRBV5-4 and TRBJ2-7 provide the parts outside the CDR3, is ETGVTQSPTHLIKTRGQQVTLRCSSQSGHNTVSWYQQALGQGPQFIFQYYREEENGRGNFPPRFSGLQFPNYSSELNVNALELDDSALYLCAQGQEAYEQYFGPGTRLTVT.

This clone was seen a handful of times. The chain links TRBV13 to TRBJ2-7; D is perhaps TRBD2 (7 bases). V was cut by 1 base and J by 2 bases, with 15 bases left in between. Looked up from germline, CDR1 is PRHDT and CDR2 is FYEKMQ (reference sequence). The CDR3 runs to 16 residues. The CDR3 region has the DNA TGTGCCAGCAGCTTAGCTGGGGGGGCAGCAACCTACGAGCAGTACTTC. Translated: CASSLAGGAATYEQYF.

The chain employs TRBV25-1 and TRBJ1-2; maybe TRBD1 (5 bases). Trimming stripped 7 bases from V and 6 bases from J, with 12 bases between. Germline CDR1 and CDR2: MGHDK and SYGVNS. The CDR3 has 12 residues. The CDR3 DNA reads as TGTGCCAGCATGAACAGGTTAGATGGCTACACCTTC. Translation gives CASMNRLDGYTF.